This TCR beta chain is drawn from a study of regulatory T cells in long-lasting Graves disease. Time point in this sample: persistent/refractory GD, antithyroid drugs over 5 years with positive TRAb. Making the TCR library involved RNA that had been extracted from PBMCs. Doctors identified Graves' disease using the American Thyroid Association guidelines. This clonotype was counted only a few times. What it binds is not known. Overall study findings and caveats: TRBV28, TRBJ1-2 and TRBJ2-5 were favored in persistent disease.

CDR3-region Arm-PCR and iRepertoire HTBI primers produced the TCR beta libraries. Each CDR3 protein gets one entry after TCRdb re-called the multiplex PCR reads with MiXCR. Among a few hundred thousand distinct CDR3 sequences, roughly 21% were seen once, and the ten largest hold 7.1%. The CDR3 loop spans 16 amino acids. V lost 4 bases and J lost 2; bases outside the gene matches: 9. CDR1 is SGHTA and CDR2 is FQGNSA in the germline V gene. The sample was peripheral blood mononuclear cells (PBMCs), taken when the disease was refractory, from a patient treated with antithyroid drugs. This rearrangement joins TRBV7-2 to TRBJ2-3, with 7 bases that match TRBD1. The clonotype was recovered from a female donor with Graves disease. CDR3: CASSSFVRGHTDTQYF. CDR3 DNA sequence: TGTGCCAGCAGCTCCTTTGTAAGGGGGCACACAGATACGCAGTATTTT.